Presented here are 28 T cell receptor beta chains from one specimen sequenced in a study of blood T cell repertoires in COVID-19. Profiled with immunoSEQ multiplex PCR; TCRdb holds only in-frame clones, not every one. The sample carries about 300,000 clones, approximately 90% recorded once. Source material: peripheral blood. The receptors were gathered from a woman younger than 45 with COVID-19, enrolled during active disease.

The CDR3 protein is CASSSEGRGRANEQFF. The DNA of the CDR3 is TGCGCCAGCAGCTCCGAAGGGCGCGGGAGGGCCAATGAGCAGTTCTTC. The chain is built from TRBV5-1 and TRBJ2-1; TRBD2 agrees at 9 bases. The junction had 10 bases not matched to a gene; V was cut back by 3 bases and J by 6 bases. This CDR3 contains 16 residues. Germline CDR1 SGHRS, CDR2 YFSETQ.

This clone has only a few counts. V usage is TRBV3-1 (or the pseudogene TRBV3-2) and J usage is TRBJ1-6; 8 nucleotides agree with TRBD1. The CDR3 is made up of 16 amino acids. Unmatched junction bases numbered 11, after V lost 4 bases and J lost 9 bases. From germline, CDR1 is LGHDT and CDR2 YNNKEL (reference sequence). The CDR3 DNA reads TGTGCCAGCAGCCGCCGCCACGGACAGGGCAGTTCACCCCTCCACTTT. Protein sequence: CASSRRHGQGSSPLHF.

This chain links TRBV27 with TRBJ1-5; tentatively, D is TRBD1 (5 bases). The V end lost 2 bases, the J end lost 4 bases, and 12 bases lay between the germline ends. Germline values: CDR1 MNHEY, CDR2 SMNVEV (reference sequence). This CDR3 region has 15 residues. CDR3 amino acids: CASSLMGRGNQPQHF. The DNA of the CDR3 is TGTGCCAGCAGTTTAATGGGAAGGGGTAATCAGCCCCAGCATTTT.

As DNA, the CDR3 is TGTGCCTGGGGCAGGGGGGATGTGGGCTATGGCTACACCTTC. Amino acids: CAWGRGDVGYGYTF. The chain combines TRBV30 with TRBJ1-2, with 7 bases fitting TRBD1. The V gene's germline CDR1 is GTSNPN and CDR2 SVGIG (reference sequence). Unmatched junction bases numbered 10, after V lost 5 bases and J lost 4 bases. The CDR3 sequence is 14 residues long.

The chain has TRBV5-6 and TRBJ2-7; D not certain. Trimming left V 0 bases short and J 2 bases short, with 6 bases between. The CDR3 is 13 residues long. CDR1 and CDR2 (germline): SGHDT, YYEEEE. In DNA form, the CDR3 reads TGTGCCAGCAGCTTGGGACTTACCTACGAGCAGTACTTC. Encoded protein: CASSLGLTYEQYF.

V is TRBV30 and J is TRBJ2-7; weak D call: TRBD1 (5 bases). CDR3 length: 16 residues. Trimming stripped 2 bases from V and 2 bases from J, with 19 bases between. Per germline, CDR1 GTSNPN and CDR2 SVGIG (reference sequence). The CDR3 coding sequence is TGTGCCTGGAGTCCCGTGGGGCAGGCGGTCGCCTACGAGCAGTACTTC. It is translated as CAWSPVGQAVAYEQYF.

This clone was counted a single time. The chain links TRBV10-1 to TRBJ2-3, with 9 bases matching TRBD2. This CDR3 has 17 amino acids. V lost 0 bases, J lost 3 bases, and 7 bases stayed unmatched. CDR1 is WNHNN, CDR2 SYGVQD, per germline (reference sequence). The CDR3 sequence: CASSESGLAGKTDTQYF. The CDR3 DNA sequence: TGCGCCAGCAGTGAGTCTGGGCTAGCGGGGAAAACAGATACGCAGTATTTT.

V is TRBV6-5 and J is TRBJ2-7; 9 nucleotides match TRBD1. V gave up 5 bases and J gave up 3 bases; unmatched junction bases: 5. Germline V gene lookup returns CDR1 MNHEY and CDR2 SVGAGI. The CDR3 is made up of 14 amino acids. CDR3: CASSLPGQGYEQYF. CDR3 coding DNA: TGTGCCAGCAGTCTTCCGGGACAGGGCTACGAGCAGTACTTC.

The CDR3 DNA reads TGTGCCAGCAGTGATCTGGGGGCCTCACACGAGCAGTACTTC. This sequence encodes CASSDLGASHEQYF. V is TRBV6-1 and J is TRBJ2-7; D is possibly TRBD1 (6 bases). CDR3 length: 14 amino acids. Trimming took off 3 bases at V and 5 bases at J, with 14 bases between the two ends. Germline V gene lookup returns CDR1 MNHNS and CDR2 SASEGT.

The chain has TRBV5-4 and TRBJ2-1; D uncertain. Per germline, CDR1 SGHNT and CDR2 YYREEE (reference sequence). CDR3 length equals 12 residues. V was pared by 3 bases and J by 7 bases, with 8 bases between. The CDR3 bases are TGTGCCAGCAGCTCTCTAACTAATGAGCAGTTCTTC. Translating gives CASSSLTNEQFF.

The chain combines TRBV3-1 (or the pseudogene TRBV3-2) with TRBJ1-1; 7 bases align to TRBD1. This CDR3 has 13 amino acids. Germline V lookup: CDR1 LGHDT, CDR2 YNNKEL (reference sequence). Trimming removed 4 bases from V and 3 bases from J; junction bases left unmatched: 2. The CDR3 spells CASSLTGDTEAFF. The CDR3 coding sequence is TGTGCCAGCAGCCTCACAGGGGACACTGAAGCTTTCTTT.

The J gene is TRBJ2-1, the V gene TRBV9, with TRBD1 as a possible D gene (6 bases). Between the trimmed V and J ends, which lost 0 bases and 0 bases, there was a span of 7 bases. The germline V gene encodes CDR1 SGDLS and CDR2 YYNGEE. CDR3 size: 15 residues. As DNA, the CDR3 is TGTGCCAGCAGCGTAGCAGGGGACTCCTACAATGAGCAGTTCTTC. This codes for CASSVAGDSYNEQFF.

The chain couples TRBV5-6 to TRBJ1-1; TRBD1 is a possible D gene (5 bases). V lost 2 bases to trimming and J lost 4 bases, with 18 bases between them. The CDR3 length is 16 residues. Germline V gives CDR1 SGHDT, CDR2 YYEEEE. The CDR3 DNA reads as TGTGCCAGCAGCTTAGCACACCCTACAGGATCCACTGAAGCTTTCTTT. It specifies CASSLAHPTGSTEAFF.

The chain uses TRBV6-2 or TRBV6-3 and TRBJ1-1, with D unclear. From germline, CDR1 is MNHEY and CDR2 SVGEGT. Trimming took 4 bases from V and 0 from J, leaving 15 bases between them. The CDR3 has 16 residues. In DNA form, the CDR3 reads TGTGCCAGCAGTTCCCTCCGACAAGACATGAACACTGAAGCTTTCTTT. It yields the protein CASSSLRQDMNTEAFF.

The chain has TRBV5-6 and TRBJ2-1; tentative D call: TRBD2 (6 bases). This CDR3 spans 14 amino acids. Deletions cut 0 bases from V and 7 bases from J, with 11 bases between. Per the germline V gene, CDR1 is SGHDT and CDR2 is YYEEEE. The CDR3 region is CASSLAGVGNEQFF. The CDR3 DNA reads as TGTGCCAGCAGCTTGGCGGGGGTGGGGAATGAGCAGTTCTTC.

This rearrangement joins TRBV12-3 or TRBV12-4 to TRBJ2-5, with D possibly TRBD2 on 5 matching bases. The CDR3 consists of 13 residues. Trimming stripped 5 bases from V and 0 bases from J, with 7 bases between. The CDR3 DNA sequence: TGTGCCAGCAGTCGGGATTACCAAGAGACCCAGTACTTC. Protein product: CASSRDYQETQYF.

This sequence joins TRBV19 and TRBJ2-7; weak D call: TRBD2 (7 bases). V lost 3 bases, J lost 7 bases, and 22 bases lay in between. The CDR3 is 16 amino acids. Germline lookup yields CDR1 LNHDA and CDR2 SQIVND (reference sequence). The CDR3 reads CASSIDGGARFHEQYF. CDR3 nucleotide sequence: TGTGCCAGTAGTATTGATGGGGGGGCGCGATTTCATGAGCAGTACTTC.

The rearrangement links TRBV4-1 to TRBJ2-5; 9 bases are shared with TRBD2. CDR1 and CDR2 from the germline V gene are MGHRA and YSYEKL. CDR3 length equals 15 residues. J gave up 0 bases and V 1 base, and 0 bases lay outside the gene matches. The CDR3 reads CASSQGLADQETQYF. The CDR3 DNA sequence: TGCGCCAGCAGCCAAGGACTAGCGGACCAAGAGACCCAGTACTTC.

CDR3 amino acids: CATSRGRMSSGNTIYF. CDR3 DNA: TGTGCCACCAGCAGAGGCAGGATGAGCTCTGGAAACACCATATATTTT. This chain uses TRBV15 with TRBJ1-3; D remains ambiguous. The CDR3 is made up of 16 amino acids. Trimming cost V 1 base and J 0 bases, with 10 bases left between them. Germline V lookup: CDR1 LNHNV, CDR2 YYDKDF (reference sequence). The full variable domain, with the rest looked up from reference TRBV15 and TRBJ1-3, is DAMVIQNPRYQVTQFGKPVTLSCSQTLNHNVMYWYQQKSSQAPKLLFHYYDKDFNNEADTPDNFQSRRPNTSFCFLDIRSPGLGDTAMYLCATSRGRMSSGNTIYFGEGSWLTVV.

This clone was counted a few times. The V and J genes are TRBV5-4 and TRBJ2-2; D call uncertain. The V and J ends lost 4 bases and 1 base respectively, with 2 bases between them. This CDR3 region has 12 residues. CDR1 and CDR2 (germline): SGHNT, YYREEE (reference sequence). The CDR3 nucleotides read TGTGCCAGCAGCCAGAACACCGGGGAGCTGTTTTTT. Amino acids: CASSQNTGELFF.

This clone was seen a few times. The V gene is TRBV10-3, the J gene TRBJ1-2; D remains unclear. Germline V lookup: CDR1 ENHRY, CDR2 SYGVKD. There are 13 residues in the CDR3. Trimming removed 0 bases at V and 4 bases at J, with 6 bases between. Here the CDR3 DNA reads TGTGCCATCAGTGAGTCGACAATCTATGGCTACACCTTC. Its translation: CAISESTIYGYTF.

The rearrangement uses TRBV7-2 and TRBJ1-4, with 10 bases identical to TRBD1. With 5 bases clipped from V and 7 bases from J, the junction kept 7 bases outside the gene matches. The CDR3 is 15 residues long. Germline CDR1 reads SGHTA; CDR2 reads FQGNSA. CDR3 protein: CASSPGQGVGEKLFF. The DNA for the CDR3 is TGTGCCAGCAGCCCCGGACAGGGGGTCGGTGAAAAACTGTTTTTT. The full variable domain, rest sourced from reference TRBV7-2 and TRBJ1-4, is GAGVSQSPSNKVTEKGKDVELRCDPISGHTALYWYRQSLGQGLEFLIYFQGNSAPDKSGLPSDRFSAERTGGSVSTLTIQRTQQEDSAVYLCASSPGQGVGEKLFFGSGTQLSVL.

This chain uses TRBV28 with TRBJ2-3; D gene ambiguous. Trimming stripped 5 bases from V and 5 bases from J, with 8 bases between. Germline values: CDR1 MDHEN, CDR2 SYDVKM. The length of the CDR3 is 12 residues. CDR3 bases: TGTGCCAGCAGTCTAACCCAAGATACGCAGTATTTT. This codes for CASSLTQDTQYF. The variable domain in full, completed from reference TRBV28 and TRBJ2-3, reads DVKVTQSSRYLVKRTGEKVFLECVQDMDHENMFWYRQDPGLGLRLIYFSYDVKMKEKGDIPEGYSVSREKKERFSLILESASTNQTSMYLCASSLTQDTQYFGPGTRLTVL.

The rearrangement links TRBV3-1 (or the pseudogene TRBV3-2) to TRBJ2-5; the match to TRBD2 covers 8 bases. Losses at the gene ends were 4 bases for V and 5 bases for J; bases not matched to a gene: 12. This CDR3 is 16 amino acids long. The V gene's germline CDR1 is LGHDT and CDR2 YNNKEL (reference sequence). In DNA form, the CDR3 reads TGTGCCAGCAGCCCCCGGGGAGCGGGAGAGGGGGAGACCCAGTACTTC. Its protein is CASSPRGAGEGETQYF.

The V and J genes are TRBV28 and TRBJ1-1; perhaps TRBD1 as D (6 bases). The CDR3 runs to 13 residues. Germline CDR1 MDHEN, CDR2 SYDVKM. V lost 1 base to trimming and J lost 8 bases, with 11 bases between them. The CDR3 region is CASSLLQGTEAFF. DNA for the CDR3: TGTGCCAGCAGTTTATTGCAGGGGACCGAAGCTTTCTTT. The full variable domain, rest sourced from reference TRBV28 and TRBJ1-1, is DVKVTQSSRYLVKRTGEKVFLECVQDMDHENMFWYRQDPGLGLRLIYFSYDVKMKEKGDIPEGYSVSREKKERFSLILESASTNQTSMYLCASSLLQGTEAFFGQGTRLTVV.

About this clone: Other DNA sequences in the same sample also yield this CDR3. The V call is TRBV5-1, the J call TRBJ2-3, with D unclear. The CDR3 sequence is 15 residues long. The ends were cut back, 0 bases at V and 0 bases at J, with 8 bases in the middle. Germline V gene sequence: CDR1 SGHRS, CDR2 YFSETQ. Here the CDR3 reads CASSLDYSSTDTQYF. Written as DNA, the CDR3 is TGCGCCAGCAGCTTGGACTACTCTAGCACAGATACGCAGTATTTT.

The J gene is TRBJ2-3, the V gene TRBV11-3; D remains unclear. This CDR3 comprises 14 residues. Trimming took 4 bases from V and 9 from J, leaving 17 bases between them. Germline lookup yields CDR1 SGHNT and CDR2 YENEEA. CDR3 in DNA: TGTGCCAGCAGCTCCCCTTTGTGGCCCAACACGCAGTATTTT. Translating gives CASSSPLWPNTQYF.

This sequence joins TRBV14 and TRBJ2-1; 7 nucleotides align to TRBD2. V was pared by 1 base and J by 0 bases, with 3 bases of the junction left unmatched. The CDR3 spans 16 residues. The V gene's germline CDR1 is SGHDN and CDR2 FVKESK. The CDR3 DNA reads as TGTGCCAGCAGCCAAGGGGGGAGGGTCTCCTACAATGAGCAGTTCTTC. Translated, it gives CASSQGGRVSYNEQFF.